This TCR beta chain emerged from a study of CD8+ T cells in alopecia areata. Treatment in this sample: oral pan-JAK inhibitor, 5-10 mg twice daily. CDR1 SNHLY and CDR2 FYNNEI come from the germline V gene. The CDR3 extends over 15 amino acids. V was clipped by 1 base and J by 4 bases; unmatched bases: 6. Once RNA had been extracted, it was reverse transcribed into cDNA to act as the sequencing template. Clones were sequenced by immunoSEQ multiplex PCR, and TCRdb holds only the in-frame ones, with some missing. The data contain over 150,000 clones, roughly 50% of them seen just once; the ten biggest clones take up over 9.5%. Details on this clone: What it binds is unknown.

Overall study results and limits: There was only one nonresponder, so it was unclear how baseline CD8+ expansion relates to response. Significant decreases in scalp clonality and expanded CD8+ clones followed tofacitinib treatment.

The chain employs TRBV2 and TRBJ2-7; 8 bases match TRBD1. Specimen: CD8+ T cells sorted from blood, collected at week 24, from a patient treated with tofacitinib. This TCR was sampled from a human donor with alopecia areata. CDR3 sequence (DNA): TGTGCCAGCAGTGAAGGGGACAGGTTTAGATACGAGCAGTACTTC. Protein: CASSEGDRFRYEQYF.